The T cell receptor (beta chain) under discussion was sequenced for a study of metastatic and nonmetastatic thyroid tumors. Study observations and caveats: The study reportedly found significantly higher TCR beta diversity in malignant thyroid tumors than benign nodules, in blood and tumor.

At least ten counts were recorded for this clone. The antigen remains unidentified. TCRdb re-clonotyped the PCR reads through MiXCR. The table has about 32,000 clones, less than 20% seen once. Germline V gene lookup returns CDR1 KGHSH and CDR2 LQKENI. V lost 5 bases and J lost 2, with 19 bases in between. CDR3 length equals 16 residues. Each patient went into thyroid surgery without having received any treatment. J is TRBJ2-7 and V is TRBV18; the D gene is possibly TRBD2 (6 bases). The source of this sequence is a female donor with papillary thyroid cancer or a benign thyroid nodule (not recorded which). Some clones in this sample may be carry-over from other donors' samples. What was sequenced was blood. This chain's CDR3 is CASSSPGLEGAYEQYF. Written as DNA, the CDR3 is TGTGCCAGCTCATCGCCGGGACTCGAAGGAGCCTACGAGCAGTACTTC.